A selection of T cell receptor beta chains follows, all from one sample in a study of blood T cell repertoires in COVID-19. TCRdb keeps only in-frame clones here, not all; method: immunoSEQ multiplex PCR. Of some 300,000 clones listed, over 75% are singletons. The sample taken for sequencing was PBMCs or T cells enriched from blood (not recorded which). Receptors were obtained from a woman in her twenties or thirties who had recovered from COVID-19. CDR3s include the opening cysteine and the closing phenylalanine or tryptophan. The D gene is left open where the match is weak. Size values are once, few and many counts, or a class for expanded clones, and some rows have none.

J gene: TRBJ2-5
D gene: TRBD2
V gene: TRBV13
clone size: .
CDR3 DNA: TGTGCCAGCAGCTTAAGGGCCGACCCTAGCGGTAACCAAGAGACCCAGTACTTC
CDR3 protein: CASSLRADPSGNQETQYF

J gene: TRBJ1-2
D gene: .
V gene: TRBV6-5
clone size: .
CDR3 DNA: TGTGCCAGCACCCCCATCTGGGGGGAGAACTATGGCTACACCTTC
CDR3 protein: CASTPIWGENYGYTF

J gene: TRBJ2-5
D gene: .
V gene: TRBV2
clone size: .
CDR3 DNA: TGTGCCAGCAGTGTACAGGCCCCCCAAGAGACCCAGTACTTC
CDR3 protein: CASSVQAPQETQYF

J gene: TRBJ1-1
D gene: .
V gene: TRBV6-2/TRBV6-3
clone size: .
CDR3 DNA: TGTGCCAGCAGTTACTATTTTCCCGAGATGAACACTGAAGCTTTCTTT
CDR3 protein: CASSYYFPEMNTEAFF

J gene: TRBJ1-5
D gene: .
V gene: TRBV6-6
clone size: .
CDR3 DNA: TGTGCCACCACGAGGGTCGGTTGGGGCAATCAGCCCCAGCATTTT
CDR3 protein: CATTRVGWGNQPQHF

J gene: TRBJ1-2
D gene: .
V gene: TRBV5-1
clone size: .
CDR3 DNA: TGCGCCAGCAGCCCATCCCGCGGGGTCTATGGCTACACCTTC
CDR3 protein: CASSPSRGVYGYTF

J gene: TRBJ1-6
D gene: TRBD1
V gene: TRBV20-1
clone size: .
CDR3 DNA: TGCAGTGCTAGTCAGGGGGCTGGGGATTCACCCCTCCACTTT
CDR3 protein: CSASQGAGDSPLHF

J gene: TRBJ1-2
D gene: .
V gene: TRBV7-9
clone size: .
CDR3 DNA: TGTGCCAGCAGCGGGGGCCCCCTTGGGGGCTATGGCTACACCTTC
CDR3 protein: CASSGGPLGGYGYTF

J gene: TRBJ1-2
D gene: TRBD1
V gene: TRBV7-2
clone size: .
CDR3 DNA: TGTGCCAGCAGCTCGACAGGGCCCTATGGCTACACCTTC
CDR3 protein: CASSSTGPYGYTF

J gene: TRBJ1-2
D gene: TRBD1
V gene: TRBV9
clone size: .
CDR3 DNA: TGTGCCAGCAGCGGGCCCCAGGATAGGGGGCTTAAAGGCTACACCTTC
CDR3 protein: CASSGPQDRGLKGYTF

J gene: TRBJ2-1
D gene: TRBD1
V gene: TRBV25-1
clone size: once
CDR3 DNA: TGTGCCAGCAGTGAAAGGGGGACAGGGAACAATGAGCAGTTCTTC
CDR3 protein: CASSERGTGNNEQFF

J gene: TRBJ2-1
D gene: .
V gene: TRBV1
clone size: .
CDR3 DNA: TGCACCAGCAGCCGCTCCCTCCCAGCGGCCGTGTCGGATGAGCAGTTCTTC
CDR3 protein: CTSSRSLPAAVSDEQFF

J gene: TRBJ1-5
D gene: .
V gene: TRBV28
clone size: .
CDR3 DNA: TGTGCCAGTGGGGCAGTGGGCAATCAGCCCCAGCATTTT
CDR3 protein: CASGAVGNQPQHF

J gene: TRBJ1-1
D gene: TRBD1
V gene: TRBV10-2
clone size: .
CDR3 DNA: TGCGCCAGCAGCCCTAGGGGGCCGGGCACTGAAGCTTTCTTT
CDR3 protein: CASSPRGPGTEAFF

J gene: TRBJ2-5
D gene: .
V gene: TRBV2
clone size: .
CDR3 DNA: TGTGCCAGCAGTGACAGGGCGTCACAAGAGACCCAGTACTTC
CDR3 protein: CASSDRASQETQYF

J gene: TRBJ2-1
D gene: TRBD2
V gene: TRBV3-1/TRBV3-2
clone size: .
CDR3 DNA: TGTGCCAGCAGCCAGCCTAGCGGGAGAAATGAGCAGTTCTTC
CDR3 protein: CASSQPSGRNEQFF

J gene: TRBJ1-4
D gene: TRBD1
V gene: TRBV4-3
clone size: once
CDR3 DNA: TGCGCCAGCAGCCAGGGACAGGGTGGGGAAAAACTGTTTTTT
CDR3 protein: CASSQGQGGEKLFF

J gene: TRBJ2-3
D gene: .
V gene: TRBV2
clone size: .
CDR3 DNA: TGTGCCAGCCCCGGAGATACGCAGTATTTT
CDR3 protein: CASPGDTQYF

J gene: TRBJ2-1
D gene: TRBD1
V gene: TRBV6-2/TRBV6-3
clone size: .
CDR3 DNA: TGTGCCAGCAGTTACTCTAAATCGCGGGACAGGGGGTTCAATGAGCAGTTCTTC
CDR3 protein: CASSYSKSRDRGFNEQFF

J gene: TRBJ2-3
D gene: .
V gene: TRBV29-1
clone size: .
CDR3 DNA: TGCAGCGTTTCGGAGAATACGCAGTATTTT
CDR3 protein: CSVSENTQYF

J gene: TRBJ2-2
D gene: .
V gene: TRBV4-2
clone size: .
CDR3 DNA: TGTGCCAGCAGCCAAGGCGTCGCGAACACCGGGGAGCTGTTTTTT
CDR3 protein: CASSQGVANTGELFF

J gene: TRBJ2-7
D gene: .
V gene: TRBV5-1
clone size: .
CDR3 DNA: TGCGCCAGCAGGGACAGCGGCACCTACGAGCAGTACTTC
CDR3 protein: CASRDSGTYEQYF

J gene: TRBJ1-1
D gene: .
V gene: TRBV7-9
clone size: once
CDR3 DNA: TGTGCCAGCAGCCGTTTAGCTACTTCTAACACTGAAGCTTTCTTT
CDR3 protein: CASSRLATSNTEAFF

J gene: TRBJ2-5
D gene: TRBD1
V gene: TRBV7-9
clone size: .
CDR3 DNA: TGTGCCAGCAGCTCACCCCGACAGGGTGGGGAGACCCAGTACTTC
CDR3 protein: CASSSPRQGGETQYF

J gene: TRBJ2-5
D gene: TRBD2
V gene: TRBV27
clone size: .
CDR3 DNA: TGTGCCAGCAGTTTATTTAGGACTAGACGGGAGACCCAGTACTTC
CDR3 protein: CASSLFRTRRETQYF

J gene: TRBJ1-2
D gene: TRBD1
V gene: TRBV5-4
clone size: .
CDR3 DNA: TGTGCCAGCAGCCTGATGACAGGGATGTCTAACTATGGCTACACCTTC
CDR3 protein: CASSLMTGMSNYGYTF

J gene: TRBJ2-2
D gene: TRBD2
V gene: TRBV18
clone size: .
CDR3 DNA: TGTGCCAGCTCACTCATTCCCGGGACTAGCGGGACATCTACCGGGGAGCTGTTTTTT
CDR3 protein: CASSLIPGTSGTSTGELFF

J gene: TRBJ2-1
D gene: TRBD1
V gene: TRBV5-1
clone size: .
CDR3 DNA: TGCGCCACCCGGAGCGAACAGGGGGCGCCTGGAGTCTGGAACAATGAGCAGTTCTTC
CDR3 protein: CATRSEQGAPGVWNNEQFF

J gene: TRBJ2-5
D gene: .
V gene: TRBV18
clone size: .
CDR3 DNA: TGTGCCAGCTCACCTGCGGGAAACCGATCATGGCTTCAAGAGACCCAGTACTTC
CDR3 protein: CASSPAGNRSWLQETQYF

J gene: TRBJ2-2
D gene: .
V gene: TRBV24-1
clone size: .
CDR3 DNA: TGTGCCACCAGTGACCGTGACAGAAACACCGGGGAGCTGTTTTTT
CDR3 protein: CATSDRDRNTGELFF

J gene: TRBJ2-7
D gene: TRBD2
V gene: TRBV5-1
clone size: .
CDR3 DNA: TGCGCCAGCAGCTTTAGGGGACTAGCGGGGGCTTACGAGCAGTACTTC
CDR3 protein: CASSFRGLAGAYEQYF

J gene: TRBJ2-3
D gene: TRBD2
V gene: TRBV7-8
clone size: .
CDR3 DNA: TGTGCCAGCAGCTTAATCAACAGCGGGGGGCTCGGCACAGATACGCAGTATTTT
CDR3 protein: CASSLINSGGLGTDTQYF

J gene: TRBJ2-1
D gene: .
V gene: TRBV5-1
clone size: .
CDR3 DNA: TGCGCCAGCAGCCGGGCGGGCGCGAGCTCCTACAATGAGCAGTTCTTC
CDR3 protein: CASSRAGASSYNEQFF

J gene: TRBJ1-3
D gene: .
V gene: TRBV4-1
clone size: once
CDR3 DNA: TGCGCCAGCGGTTCCCAGGTTATCTCTGGAAACACCATATATTTT
CDR3 protein: CASGSQVISGNTIYF

J gene: TRBJ1-4
D gene: .
V gene: TRBV9
clone size: .
CDR3 DNA: TGTGCCAGCACGGGACAAGATAATGAAAAACTGTTTTTT
CDR3 protein: CASTGQDNEKLFF

J gene: TRBJ2-1
D gene: .
V gene: TRBV7-7
clone size: .
CDR3 DNA: TGTGCTAGCAGCTTAGGGGTTAGCGGCCCCTACAATGAGCAGTTCTTC
CDR3 protein: CASSLGVSGPYNEQFF

J gene: TRBJ1-1
D gene: .
V gene: TRBV9
clone size: few
CDR3 DNA: TGTGCCAGCAGCGTAGGGGCGACGAACACTGAAGCTTTCTTT
CDR3 protein: CASSVGATNTEAFF

J gene: TRBJ1-2
D gene: .
V gene: TRBV27
clone size: .
CDR3 DNA: TGTGCCAGCAGTTCCCGACAGGTTGCTAACTATGGCTACACCTTC
CDR3 protein: CASSSRQVANYGYTF

J gene: TRBJ1-3
D gene: .
V gene: TRBV7-2
clone size: .
CDR3 DNA: TGTGCCAGCAGCCCACGGGGAGTGGCTGGAAACACCATATATTTT
CDR3 protein: CASSPRGVAGNTIYF

J gene: TRBJ2-3
D gene: TRBD1
V gene: TRBV24-1
clone size: .
CDR3 DNA: TGTGCCACCAGTGATTTTCAGGGGGCAGGCACAGATACGCAGTATTTT
CDR3 protein: CATSDFQGAGTDTQYF

J gene: TRBJ1-1
D gene: .
V gene: TRBV19
clone size: .
CDR3 DNA: TGTGCCAGTAGTATAGAAAGGGGCTCGGACACTGAAGCTTTCTTT
CDR3 protein: CASSIERGSDTEAFF

J gene: TRBJ2-7
D gene: TRBD1
V gene: TRBV5-5
clone size: .
CDR3 DNA: TGTGCCAGCCTATGGGGACAGGAAGGGCAGCAGTACTTC
CDR3 protein: CASLWGQEGQQYF

J gene: TRBJ1-1
D gene: .
V gene: TRBV28
clone size: .
CDR3 DNA: TGTGCCACCTCCGGGGAGGCTGGGGCTTTCTTT
CDR3 protein: CATSGEAGAFF

J gene: TRBJ1-4
D gene: TRBD1
V gene: TRBV27
clone size: .
CDR3 DNA: TGTGCCAGCAGTCCGACAGGGTTTAATGAAAAACTGTTTTTT
CDR3 protein: CASSPTGFNEKLFF

J gene: TRBJ1-5
D gene: .
V gene: TRBV6-5
clone size: .
CDR3 DNA: TGTGCCAGCACCGAAGACAGGAATCGGCCCCAGCATTTT
CDR3 protein: CASTEDRNRPQHF